This T cell receptor beta chain was observed in a study of shared clonotypes between healthy human individuals. Data came from immunoSEQ multiplex PCR; TCRdb stores just in-frame clones and leaves some out. The sample lists some 2,100,000 clones, about 92% occurring once. Study-level results: Lower generation probabilities were found for non-shared clonotypes than for those shared by all four donors.

Germline V gene sequence: CDR1 MNHEY, CDR2 SVGAGI. The CDR3 consists of 15 residues. Between the trimmed V and J ends, which lost 7 bases and 3 bases, there was a span of 17 bases. Points on this clone: Its specificity is not known.

CD45RO-negative cells were positively selected for CCR7, leaving out terminally differentiated effector memory CD45RA+ cells. The chain links TRBV6-5 to TRBJ2-3; D may be TRBD1 or TRBD2 (5 bases each). Sequences were obtained from naive CD8+ T cells from PBMCs. The receptor was derived from a man younger than 30 in good health. Some clones in this sample may be carry-over from other donors' samples. CDR3 nucleotides: TGTGCCAGCATAAAAAAAGGGACCCCTACAGATACGCAGTATTTT. It specifies CASIKKGTPTDTQYF.